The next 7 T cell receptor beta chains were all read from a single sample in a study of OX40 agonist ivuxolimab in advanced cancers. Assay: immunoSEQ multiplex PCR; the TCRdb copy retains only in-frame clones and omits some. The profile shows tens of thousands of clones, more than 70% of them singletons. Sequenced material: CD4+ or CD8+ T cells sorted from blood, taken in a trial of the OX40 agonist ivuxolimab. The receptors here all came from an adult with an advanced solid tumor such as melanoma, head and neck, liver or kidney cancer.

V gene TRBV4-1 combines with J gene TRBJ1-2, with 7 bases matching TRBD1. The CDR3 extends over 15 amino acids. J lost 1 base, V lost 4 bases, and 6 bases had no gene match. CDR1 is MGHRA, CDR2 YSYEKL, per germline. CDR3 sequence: CASSLVGDSNYGYTF. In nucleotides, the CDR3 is TGCGCCAGCAGCCTCGTGGGGGACAGTAACTATGGCTACACCTTC.

CDR3 loop: CASSPGQGMNTEAFF. As DNA, the CDR3 is TGTGCCAGCAGCCCCGGACAGGGGATGAACACTGAAGCTTTCTTT. The chain employs TRBV5-4 and TRBJ1-1, with 9 positions matching TRBD1. Per germline, CDR1 SGHNT and CDR2 YYREEE (reference sequence). The V segment lost 4 bases and the J segment 0 bases; nucleotides outside the gene matches: 4. The CDR3 sequence is 15 residues long. Supplemented by reference TRBV5-4 and TRBJ1-1, the full variable domain reads ETGVTQSPTHLIKTRGQQVTLRCSSQSGHNTVSWYQQALGQGPQFIFQYYREEENGRGNFPPRFSGLQFPNYSSELNVNALELDDSALYLCASSPGQGMNTEAFFGQGTRLTVV.

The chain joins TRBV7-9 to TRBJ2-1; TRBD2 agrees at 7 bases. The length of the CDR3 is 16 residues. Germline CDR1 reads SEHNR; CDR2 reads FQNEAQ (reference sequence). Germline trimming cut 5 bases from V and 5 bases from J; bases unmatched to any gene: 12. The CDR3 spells CASSLPLAGVHNEQFF. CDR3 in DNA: TGTGCCAGCAGCCTACCCCTGGCGGGAGTCCACAATGAGCAGTTCTTC.

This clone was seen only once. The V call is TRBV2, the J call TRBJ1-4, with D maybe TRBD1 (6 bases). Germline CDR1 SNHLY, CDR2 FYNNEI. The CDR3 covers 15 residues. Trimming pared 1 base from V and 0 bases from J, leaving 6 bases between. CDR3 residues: CASSEGTATNEKLFF. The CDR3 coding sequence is TGTGCCAGCAGTGAAGGGACAGCAACTAATGAAAAACTGTTTTTT.

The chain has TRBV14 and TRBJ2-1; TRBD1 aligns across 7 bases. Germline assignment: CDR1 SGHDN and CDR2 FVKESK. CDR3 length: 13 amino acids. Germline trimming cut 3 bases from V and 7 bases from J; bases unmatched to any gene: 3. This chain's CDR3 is CASSHVTGNEQFF. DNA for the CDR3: TGTGCCAGCAGCCATGTGACAGGGAATGAGCAGTTCTTC.

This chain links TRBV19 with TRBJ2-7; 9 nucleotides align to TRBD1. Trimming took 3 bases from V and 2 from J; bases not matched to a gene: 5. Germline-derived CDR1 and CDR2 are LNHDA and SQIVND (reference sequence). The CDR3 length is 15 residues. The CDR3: CASSMGTGFTYEQYF. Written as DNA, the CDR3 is TGTGCCAGTAGTATGGGGACAGGGTTCACCTACGAGCAGTACTTC.

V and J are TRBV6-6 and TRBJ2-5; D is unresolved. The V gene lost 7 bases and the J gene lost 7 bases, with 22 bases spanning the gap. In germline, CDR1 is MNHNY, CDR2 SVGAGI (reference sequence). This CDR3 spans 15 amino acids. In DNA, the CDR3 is TGTGCCAGCATCCCGGGTAGATATGCGTTGGGGACCCAGTACTTC. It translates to CASIPGRYALGTQYF.